This TCR beta chain was profiled in a study of Ad26.COV2.S vaccination and SARS-CoV-2 variants. Study summary: In the study, Ad26.COV2.S was injected intramuscularly once, or twice 56 days apart.

Treatment here: about 20 received Ad26.COV2.S at low or high dose, single or two shots; roughly five received placebo; per-sample allocation not given. Sampling was done on day 63 after the first vaccine or placebo injection. The length of the CDR3 is 18 residues. The V end lost 0 bases, the J end lost 8 bases, and 23 bases lay between the germline ends. Per the germline V gene, CDR1 is SGHRS and CDR2 is YFSETQ. Study-wide results and caveats: Breadth of non-spike TCRs did not differ between vaccinees and placebo recipients.

Sequencing was performed with immunoSEQ multiplex PCR; in TCRdb, only in-frame clones are kept and a portion is missing. The sample has about 350,000 clones; roughly 90% are singletons. The sample holds one count of this clone. Antigen: not known. Specimen: peripheral blood, collected in a trial of Ad26.COV2.S vaccine versus placebo. The clonotype comes from a person between 18 and 65 years old who received the Ad26.COV2.S COVID-19 vaccine or a placebo. This rearrangement joins TRBV5-1 to TRBJ1-4, with D maybe TRBD1 (6 bases). The CDR3 loop is CASSLGGISTGSEEKLFF. The CDR3 DNA follows: TGCGCCAGCAGCTTGGGTGGAATATCTACAGGGAGTGAGGAAAAACTGTTTTTT. Filled out from reference TRBV5-1 and TRBJ1-4, the complete variable domain reads KAGVTQTPRYLIKTRGQQVTLSCSPISGHRSVSWYQQTPGQGLQFLFEYFSETQRNKGNFPGRFSGRQFSNSRSEMNVSTLELGDSALYLCASSLGGISTGSEEKLFFGSGTQLSVL.